This TCR beta chain was profiled in a study of T cell responses to AZD1222 COVID-19 vaccine. Concerning this clone itself: Its antigen is not known.

The study, taken as a whole, reports: No day 14 peak samples; only post-peak repertoires were characterized. The donor group comprised mostly white British people and more females; the analysis possibly underestimated clonal diversity.

The assay was immunoSEQ multiplex PCR, and TCRdb's table has in-frame clones only and misses some. The table lists under 70,000 clones, roughly 80% of them singletons. The V end lost 5 bases, the J end lost 0 bases, and 16 bases lay between the germline ends. Germline CDR1 SGHTA, CDR2 FQGNSA. The CDR3 spans 17 residues. Sequences were derived from peripheral blood, sampled on day 0 of AZD1222 vaccination. The genes are TRBV7-2 and TRBJ1-4; D may be TRBD1 (5 bases). This TCR derives from an adult in good health. As DNA, the CDR3 is TGTGCCAGCAGCCTATTGGGACGGTTAGCAACTAATGAAAAACTGTTTTTT. As protein: CASSLLGRLATNEKLFF.